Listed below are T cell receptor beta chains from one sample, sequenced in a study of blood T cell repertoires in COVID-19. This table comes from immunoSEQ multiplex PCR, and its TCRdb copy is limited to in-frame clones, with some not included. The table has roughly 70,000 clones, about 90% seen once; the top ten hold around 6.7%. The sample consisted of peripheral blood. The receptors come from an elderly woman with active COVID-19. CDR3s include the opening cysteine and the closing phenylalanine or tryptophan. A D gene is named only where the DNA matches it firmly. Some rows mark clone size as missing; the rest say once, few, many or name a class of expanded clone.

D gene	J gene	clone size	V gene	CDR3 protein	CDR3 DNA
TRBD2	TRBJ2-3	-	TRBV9	CASSPWEGPSYTQYF	TGTGCCAGCAGCCCCTGGGAGGGGCCGTCGTATACGCAGTATTTT
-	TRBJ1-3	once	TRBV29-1	CSVEDRGTGNTIYF	TGCAGCGTTGAAGACAGGGGAACTGGAAACACCATATATTTT
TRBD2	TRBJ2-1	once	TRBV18	CASSPVSLAGGNYNEQFF	TGTGCCAGCTCACCGGTCAGCCTGGCGGGAGGAAACTACAATGAGCAGTTCTTC
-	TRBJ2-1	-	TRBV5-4	CASSLAAGAGIGPHNEQFF	TGTGCCAGCAGCTTGGCTGCGGGGGCCGGGATAGGGCCCCACAATGAGCAGTTCTTC
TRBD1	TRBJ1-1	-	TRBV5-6	CASSLGRGTGVF	TGTGCCAGCAGCTTGGGGAGGGGGACAGGTGTCTTT
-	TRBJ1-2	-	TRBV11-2	CASSSSGYDGYTF	TGTGCCAGCAGTTCGTCCGGGTACGATGGCTACACCTTC
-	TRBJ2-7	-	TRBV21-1	CASSKGAGTSYEQYF	TGTGCCAGCAGCAAAGGGGCCGGGACATCATACGAGCAGTACTTC
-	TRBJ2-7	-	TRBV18	CASSPLDSYSYEQYF	TGTGCCAGCTCACCACTAGATTCCTACTCCTACGAGCAGTACTTC
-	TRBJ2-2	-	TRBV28	CASSSFGAGGELFF	TGTGCCAGCAGTTCCTTCGGCGCGGGGGGGGAGCTGTTTTTT
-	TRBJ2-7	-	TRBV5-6	CASNLGGPYEQYF	TGTGCCAGCAACCTCGGGGGACCCTACGAGCAGTACTTC
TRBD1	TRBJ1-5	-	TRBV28	CASRGAGTDNQPQHF	TGTGCCAGCAGAGGGGCCGGGACAGATAATCAGCCCCAGCATTTT
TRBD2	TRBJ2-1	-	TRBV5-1	CASSLAGSSYNEQFF	TGCGCCAGCAGCTTAGCGGGAAGCTCCTACAATGAGCAGTTCTTC
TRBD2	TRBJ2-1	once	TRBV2	CASSGPPGGLGSEQFF	TGTGCCAGCAGTGGGCCCCCGGGAGGGTTGGGTTCGGAGCAGTTCTTC
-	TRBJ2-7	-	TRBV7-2	CASSLWVHGSGPSYEQYF	TGTGCCAGCAGCTTGTGGGTGCACGGGAGCGGGCCGTCCTACGAGCAGTACTTC
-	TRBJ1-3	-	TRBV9	CASSGTGSGNTIYF	TGTGCCAGCAGCGGAACGGGCTCTGGAAACACCATATATTTT
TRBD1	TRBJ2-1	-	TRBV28	CASSLKQGAAGASYNEQFF	TGTGCCAGCAGTTTAAAACAGGGGGCGGCGGGAGCATCCTACAATGAGCAGTTCTTC
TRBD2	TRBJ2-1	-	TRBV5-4	CASSLPLAGGYNEQFF	TGTGCCAGCAGCTTGCCCCTAGCGGGAGGGTACAATGAGCAGTTCTTC
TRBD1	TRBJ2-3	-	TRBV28	CASSLFGTGGHTDTQYF	TGTGCCAGCAGTTTATTCGGGACAGGGGGCCACACAGATACGCAGTATTTT
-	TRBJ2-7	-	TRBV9	CASSPYSSNYEQYF	TGTGCCAGCAGCCCTTACTCCTCCAACTACGAGCAGTACTTC
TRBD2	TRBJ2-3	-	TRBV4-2	CASSQALLAGASTDTQYF	TGTGCCAGCAGCCAGGCTCTACTAGCGGGGGCTAGCACAGATACGCAGTATTTT
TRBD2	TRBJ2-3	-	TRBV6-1	CASSEGLAPDTQYF	TGTGCCAGCAGTGAAGGACTAGCACCAGATACGCAGTATTTT
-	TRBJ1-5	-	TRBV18	CASSPGSGGNQPQHF	TGTGCCAGCTCACCAGGGTCCGGGGGCAATCAGCCCCAGCATTTT
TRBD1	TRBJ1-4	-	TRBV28	CASSLTLGQGAREKLFF	TGTGCCAGCAGCCTTACTTTGGGACAGGGGGCGCGTGAAAAACTGTTTTTT
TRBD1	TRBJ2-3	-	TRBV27	CASSLRTGLNTQYF	TGTGCCAGCAGCCTGCGGACAGGGCTTAATACGCAGTATTTT
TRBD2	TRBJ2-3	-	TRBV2	CASKEREGLTDTQYF	TGTGCCAGCAAAGAGCGGGAGGGCCTGACAGATACGCAGTATTTT
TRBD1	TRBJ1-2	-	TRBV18	CASSPEQGKKNYGYTF	TGTGCCAGCTCACCCGAACAGGGGAAAAAAAACTATGGCTACACCTTC
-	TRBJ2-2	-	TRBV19	CASSKISGTNTGELFF	TGTGCCAGTAGTAAGATTAGCGGCACGAACACCGGGGAGCTGTTTTTT
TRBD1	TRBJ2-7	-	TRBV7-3	CASRGQGWGGEQYF	TGTGCCAGCAGGGGACAGGGTTGGGGAGGTGAGCAGTACTTC
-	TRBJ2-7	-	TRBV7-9	CASTITGRGLDEQYF	TGTGCCAGCACCATTACGGGTAGGGGCCTGGACGAGCAGTACTTC
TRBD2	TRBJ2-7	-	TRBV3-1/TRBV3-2	CASSPGGVSYEQYF	TGTGCCAGCAGCCCGGGAGGGGTCAGCTACGAGCAGTACTTC
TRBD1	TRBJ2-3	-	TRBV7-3	CASSYPATGESSDTQYF	TGTGCCAGCAGTTATCCGGCGACAGGGGAGAGTTCAGATACGCAGTATTTT
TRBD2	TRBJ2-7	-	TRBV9	CASSVGGTSGKYEQYF	TGTGCCAGCAGCGTAGGAGGGACTAGCGGGAAATACGAGCAGTACTTC
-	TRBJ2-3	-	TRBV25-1	CASRGGAFTDTQYF	TGTGCCAGCAGAGGGGGGGCCTTTACAGATACGCAGTATTTT
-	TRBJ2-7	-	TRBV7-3	CASSLSTGDEQYF	TGTGCCAGCAGCTTAAGTACGGGGGACGAGCAGTACTTC
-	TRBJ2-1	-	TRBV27	CASSFKTGTVYNEQFF	TGTGCCAGCAGTTTCAAGACCGGAACAGTATACAATGAGCAGTTCTTC
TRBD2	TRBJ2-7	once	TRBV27	CASSPGLAFVQYF	TGTGCCAGCAGCCCGGGACTAGCGTTCGTGCAGTACTTC